Sequencing of this T cell receptor beta chain was carried out in a study of human T cells and chemical hapten exposure. With V trimmed by 4 bases and J by 8 bases, 7 bases remained unmatched. Germline V CDR1 and CDR2: LGHDT, YNNKEL (reference sequence). The CDR3 totals 14 residues. Only a few counts were recorded for this clonotype. The antigen is undetermined. Broader study findings: TCRs above 1 in 1000 frequency did not change with DPC sensitization.

Each cDNA molecule in the library carried unique molecular identifiers. One entry per CDR3 protein results from TCRdb running MiXCR on the 5' RACE reads. This sample has 70,000 to 85,000 distinct CDR3 sequences, with approximately 16% found just once. Unfractionated whole blood was the source from which total RNA was extracted. The chain links TRBV3-1 to TRBJ2-5; 10 bases line up with TRBD1. This TCR came from a female donor in good health. The CDR3 region is CASSRATGGDTQYF. CDR3 sequence (DNA): TGTGCCAGCAGCCGAGCGACAGGGGGCGATACCCAGTACTTC.